Below are 27 T cell receptor beta chains sequenced from a single sample in a study of control samples from healthy donors and cancer patients. Sequenced by immunoSEQ multiplex PCR; TCRdb stores in-frame clones only, minus some. Seen here are over 150,000 clones, about 90% observed once, and the top ten hold roughly 2%. The material sequenced was blood. The source of these receptors is a woman aged 40 to 50 in good health.

Worth noting for this clone: At the DNA level, this CDR3 is encoded by other sequences in the same sample as well. The chain is built from TRBV5-1 and TRBJ2-7; 10 bases agree with TRBD1. Trimming at V came to 4 bases and at J to 1 base, leaving 2 bases not matched to a gene. The CDR3 loop spans 14 amino acids. Germline lookup yields CDR1 SGHRS and CDR2 YFSETQ. The CDR3 DNA reads as TGCGCCAGCAGCCCGGGACAGGGGTCCTACGAGCAGTACTTC. It codes for CASSPGQGSYEQYF.

The chain joins TRBV5-5 to TRBJ2-1, with TRBD2 matching over 7 bases. J gave up 1 base and V 6 bases, and 10 bases lay outside the gene matches. There are 16 residues in the CDR3. Germline V CDR1 and CDR2: SGHKS, YYEKEE (reference sequence). The CDR3 region is CASTPPSGVSYNEQFF. The CDR3 region has the DNA TGTGCCAGCACCCCCCCCAGCGGGGTTTCCTACAATGAGCAGTTCTTC.

CDR3 amino acids: CASSPSVPDRGYSPLHF. The CDR3 region has the DNA TGTGCCAGCTCACCATCTGTCCCGGACAGGGGATACTCACCCCTCCACTTT. The chain has TRBV18 and TRBJ1-6; 9 bases fit TRBD1. V lost 2 bases to trimming and J lost 10 bases; unmatched junction nucleotides: 12. The CDR3 loop spans 17 amino acids. The germline V gene encodes CDR1 KGHSH and CDR2 LQKENI.

The V and J genes are TRBV9 and TRBJ1-3, with a weak D call TRBD1 (5 bases). The CDR3 length is 14 residues. Trimming took off 3 bases at V and 3 bases at J, with 10 bases between the two ends. In germline, CDR1 is SGDLS, CDR2 YYNGEE. In DNA, the CDR3 is TGTGCCAGCAGCGCCCGGAGGGGTGGAAACACCATATATTTT. Amino acids: CASSARRGGNTIYF.

This chain joins TRBV5-1 and TRBJ1-1; 7 bases line up with TRBD1. V trimming: 4 bases; J trimming: 2 bases; junction bases outside the gene matches: 8. This CDR3 spans 15 amino acids. Germline CDR1 and CDR2: SGHRS and YFSETQ. The CDR3 DNA reads as TGCGCCAGCAGCCCCGACAGGGCTATTAACACTGAAGCTTTCTTT. Encoded protein: CASSPDRAINTEAFF.

The chain carries TRBV19 and TRBJ1-2, with D uncertain. The V and J ends lost 6 bases and 3 bases respectively, with 17 bases between them. Germline CDR1 and CDR2: LNHDA and SQIVND (reference sequence). This CDR3 comprises 15 residues. The CDR3 region is CASRSLTLVDYGYTF. Here the CDR3 DNA reads TGTGCCAGTAGGAGTTTGACGCTTGTAGACTATGGCTACACCTTC.

A single count supports this clone. This rearrangement joins TRBV3-1 (or the pseudogene TRBV3-2) to TRBJ2-5; D remains ambiguous. Germline V lookup: CDR1 LGHDT, CDR2 YNNKEL (reference sequence). The CDR3 covers 15 residues. V lost 0 bases, J lost 5 bases, and 13 bases lay in between. CDR3 DNA: TGTGCCAGCAGCCAAGATTTCCTCACGGACGAGACCCAGTACTTC. This gives the protein CASSQDFLTDETQYF.

The chain joins TRBV5-1 to TRBJ1-2, with D possibly TRBD1 on 6 matching bases. This CDR3 comprises 13 residues. Trimming cost V 1 base and J 4 bases, with 8 bases left between them. Germline loops: CDR1 SGHRS, CDR2 YFSETQ. The DNA for the CDR3 is TGCGCCAGCAGCTTGTACAGGGCCTATGGCTACACCTTC. It is translated as CASSLYRAYGYTF.

This chain joins TRBV5-1 and TRBJ1-2, with unresolved D. The CDR3 length is 14 residues. Germline CDR1 reads SGHRS; CDR2 reads YFSETQ. The V end lost 4 bases, the J end lost 6 bases, and 16 bases lay between the germline ends. CDR3 in DNA: TGCGCCAGCAGCCTACCCTGGGGAGGCGATGGCTACACCTTC. Its protein product is CASSLPWGGDGYTF. The variable domain in full, with the rest retrieved from reference TRBV5-1 and TRBJ1-2, is KAGVTQTPRYLIKTRGQQVTLSCSPISGHRSVSWYQQTPGQGLQFLFEYFSETQRNKGNFPGRFSGRQFSNSRSEMNVSTLELGDSALYLCASSLPWGGDGYTFGSGTRLTVV.

The chain has TRBV10-3 and TRBJ1-5; possible D gene TRBD1, 5 bases. V dropped 5 bases and J dropped 1 base, with 9 bases sitting between them. This CDR3 region has 14 residues. In germline, CDR1 is ENHRY, CDR2 SYGVKD. The CDR3 DNA reads TGTGCCATCAGTACCGACAGCAGCAATCAGCCCCAGCATTTT. Its translation: CAISTDSSNQPQHF.

J is TRBJ1-2 and V is TRBV24-1, with 9 nucleotides matching TRBD1. J was trimmed by 6 bases and V by 3 bases; bases with no gene match: 10. CDR1 is KGHDR and CDR2 is SFDVKD in the germline V gene. The CDR3 is 16 amino acids. The DNA of the CDR3 is TGTGCCACCAGTGATCATACGGACAGGGGAATCGATGGCTACACCTTC. As protein: CATSDHTDRGIDGYTF.

The V and J genes are TRBV6-5 and TRBJ2-1; D is tentatively TRBD1 or TRBD2 (5 bases each). The CDR3 loop spans 14 amino acids. The V and J ends lost 0 bases and 8 bases respectively, with 11 bases between them. Germline CDR1 is MNHEY and CDR2 is SVGAGI. CDR3 amino acids: CASSYSAGSDEQFF. In DNA form, the CDR3 reads TGTGCCAGCAGTTACTCGGCAGGGAGCGATGAGCAGTTCTTC.

The V call is TRBV10-3, the J call TRBJ1-2, with a possible D match to TRBD1 (5 bases). The CDR3 has 14 residues. In germline, CDR1 is ENHRY, CDR2 SYGVKD. The V and J ends lost 6 bases and 7 bases respectively, with 18 bases between them. The CDR3 spells CAISGAPMLGGYTF. CDR3 DNA sequence: TGTGCCATCAGCGGGGCCCCTATGCTGGGTGGCTACACCTTC.

The CDR3 DNA reads TGTGCCAGCAGCAACACTAAAGGGACAGAAGCTTTCTTT. It specifies CASSNTKGTEAFF. The chain combines TRBV21-1 with TRBJ1-1; TRBD1 reflects the table's D call only, with no check against the DNA. TRBV21-1 constitutes a pseudogene. The CDR3 extends over 13 amino acids.

The DNA for the CDR3 is TGCGCCAGCAGCTGGACAGGGGCTCGAACCGGGGAGCTGTTTTTT. Amino acid sequence: CASSWTGARTGELFF. The chain links TRBV5-1 to TRBJ2-2; 9 nucleotides align to TRBD1. The CDR3 sequence is 15 residues long. V was clipped by 3 bases and J by 5 bases; unmatched bases: 5. Germline lookup yields CDR1 SGHRS and CDR2 YFSETQ.

V is TRBV6-5 and J is TRBJ2-3; D unresolved. Germline V CDR1 and CDR2: MNHEY, SVGAGI. CDR3 length equals 13 residues. V shed 7 bases and J shed 0 bases, with 8 bases lying between them. The CDR3 here is CASTTLSTDTQYF. In DNA, the CDR3 is TGTGCCAGCACTACCCTAAGCACAGATACGCAGTATTTT.

About this clone itself: Other DNA sequences in this sample translate to the same CDR3. Here the CDR3 DNA reads TGTGCCAGCAGCCAACAGGGCTCGAATCAGCCCCAGCATTTT. This encodes CASSQQGSNQPQHF. The V gene is TRBV3-1 (or the pseudogene TRBV3-2), the J gene TRBJ1-5, with D maybe TRBD1 (5 bases). V lost 2 bases and J 4 bases, leaving 9 bases between the germline ends. This CDR3 comprises 14 residues. Germline V gene sequence: CDR1 LGHDT, CDR2 YNNKEL (reference sequence).

The rearrangement links TRBV2 to TRBJ2-1; D unresolved. This CDR3 is built from 13 residues. Germline V CDR1 and CDR2: SNHLY, FYNNEI. Deletions cut 3 bases from V and 8 bases from J, with 11 bases between. The CDR3 loop is CASSERTWDEQFF. In DNA form, the CDR3 reads TGTGCCAGCAGTGAGCGGACCTGGGATGAGCAGTTCTTC.

The V call is TRBV7-9, the J call TRBJ1-2, with D hard to call. CDR1 is SEHNR and CDR2 is FQNEAQ in the germline V gene (reference sequence). The CDR3 is 13 amino acids. Between the trimmed V and J ends, which lost 1 base and 6 bases, there was a span of 9 bases. CDR3 amino acids: CASSLGQADGYTF. The CDR3 DNA reads TGTGCCAGCAGCTTAGGCCAGGCGGATGGCTACACCTTC.

V gene TRBV7-3 combines with J gene TRBJ2-7, with TRBD1 identical over 7 bases. V shed 3 bases, J shed 3 bases, and the junction held 8 bases outside the gene matches. The CDR3 runs 15 residues. CDR1 is SGHTA and CDR2 is FQGTGA in the germline V gene. CDR3 nucleotides: TGTGCCAGCAGCTTGGTGGCAGGGGGATACTACGAGCAGTACTTC. Protein product: CASSLVAGGYYEQYF.

The chain joins TRBV6-5 to TRBJ2-2; the D gene is possibly TRBD2 (6 bases). Germline-derived CDR1 and CDR2 are MNHEY and SVGAGI. V dropped 7 bases and J dropped 5 bases, with 14 bases sitting between them. This CDR3 has 14 amino acids. CDR3 in amino acids: CASTFGAGTGELFF. CDR3 bases: TGTGCCAGCACCTTCGGCGCGGGGACCGGGGAGCTGTTTTTT.

This clone was observed once. The V gene is TRBV18, the J gene TRBJ2-7; D not certain. The CDR3 contains 12 residues. The germline V gene has CDR1 KGHSH and CDR2 LQKENI. Trimming removed 6 bases at V and 3 bases at J, with 9 bases between. This CDR3 reads CASSQDRYEQYF. CDR3 DNA: TGTGCCAGCTCCCAGGATCGCTACGAGCAGTACTTC.

This chain joins TRBV5-4 and TRBJ2-7, with 8 bases aligning to TRBD2. The CDR3 runs to 16 residues. Trimming took 4 bases from V and 6 from J; bases not matched to a gene: 15. Germline-derived CDR1 and CDR2 are SGHNT and YYREEE (reference sequence). The CDR3 DNA sequence: TGTGCCAGCAGCCCACCGGGAGGGGGAACCTTCCGCGAGCAGTACTTC. It yields the protein CASSPPGGGTFREQYF.

V is TRBV5-1 and J is TRBJ1-2, with 7 bases matching TRBD1. The J segment lost 3 bases and the V segment lost 3 bases, leaving 8 bases of the junction unmatched. The CDR3 loop spans 15 amino acids. Germline V gene sequence: CDR1 SGHRS, CDR2 YFSETQ. The CDR3 is CASSSQPGTDYGYTF. CDR3 nucleotide sequence: TGCGCCAGCAGCTCTCAACCCGGGACAGACTATGGCTACACCTTC.

The chain uses TRBV6-1 and TRBJ1-3, with D unresolved. Germline CDR1 and CDR2: MNHNS and SASEGT. Trimming stripped 2 bases from V and 3 bases from J, with 8 bases between. CDR3 length: 14 residues. Written as DNA, the CDR3 is TGTGCCAGCAGTGAACGTGGGCGTGGAAACACCATATATTTT. This sequence encodes CASSERGRGNTIYF.

The gene calls are TRBV9 and TRBJ2-3; possible D gene TRBD2, 6 bases. This CDR3 is built from 15 residues. Trimming stripped 4 bases from V and 0 bases from J, with 12 bases between. CDR1 is SGDLS, CDR2 YYNGEE, per germline. The CDR3 loop reads CASSPPSASTDTQYF. DNA for the CDR3: TGTGCCAGCAGCCCTCCTAGCGCAAGCACAGATACGCAGTATTTT.

V and J are TRBV5-6 and TRBJ1-6; D is uncertain. V was clipped by 2 bases and J by 2 bases, with 14 bases between them. Per germline, CDR1 SGHDT and CDR2 YYEEEE. This CDR3 contains 17 residues. CDR3 sequence (DNA): TGTGCCAGCAGCTTTCGTGGTCGGGGAACCTATAATTCACCCCTCCACTTT. Its protein product is CASSFRGRGTYNSPLHF.